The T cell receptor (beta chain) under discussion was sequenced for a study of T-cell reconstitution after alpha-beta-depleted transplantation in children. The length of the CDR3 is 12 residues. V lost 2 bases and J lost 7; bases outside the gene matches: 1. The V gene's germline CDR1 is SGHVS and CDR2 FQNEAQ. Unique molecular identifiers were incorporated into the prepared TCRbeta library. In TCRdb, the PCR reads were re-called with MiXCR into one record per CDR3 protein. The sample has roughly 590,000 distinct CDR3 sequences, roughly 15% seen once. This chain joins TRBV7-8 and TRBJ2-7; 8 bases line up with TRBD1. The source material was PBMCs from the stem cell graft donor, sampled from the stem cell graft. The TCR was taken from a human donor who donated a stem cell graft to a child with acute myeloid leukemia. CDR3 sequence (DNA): TGTGCCAGCAGCTTAAGGACAGGGGAGCAGTACGTC. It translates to CASSLRTGEQYV.